This T cell receptor (beta chain) was sequenced in a study of shared clonotypes between healthy human individuals. Looking at the study overall: Each donor's CD4 naive and CD4 memory cells filled three plates apiece, CD8 naive two, and CD8 memory one.

Nashville, Tennessee was home to all donors, who were Caucasian adults. Germline assignment: CDR1 MNHEY and CDR2 SVGAGI. This CDR3 region has 15 residues. Only in-frame clones appear in the TCRdb table, and some are missing; sequencing was by immunoSEQ multiplex PCR. The sample shows approximately 1,000,000 clones, about 80% of them seen only once. This TCR was recovered from a man aged 18 to 30 in good health. Some clones in this sample may be carry-over from other donors' samples. Sequenced input: memory CD4+ T cells from PBMCs. This sample's subset: CD45RA-negative fraction. The chain has TRBV6-5 and TRBJ2-5; the match to TRBD1 covers 8 bases. TRBJ2-7 matches the DNA end more closely, so the J call is doubtful. DNA for the CDR3: TGTGCCAGCAGTCGACAGGGGCAAATAGGCTACGAGCAGTACTTC. Protein sequence: CASSRQGQIGYEQYF.